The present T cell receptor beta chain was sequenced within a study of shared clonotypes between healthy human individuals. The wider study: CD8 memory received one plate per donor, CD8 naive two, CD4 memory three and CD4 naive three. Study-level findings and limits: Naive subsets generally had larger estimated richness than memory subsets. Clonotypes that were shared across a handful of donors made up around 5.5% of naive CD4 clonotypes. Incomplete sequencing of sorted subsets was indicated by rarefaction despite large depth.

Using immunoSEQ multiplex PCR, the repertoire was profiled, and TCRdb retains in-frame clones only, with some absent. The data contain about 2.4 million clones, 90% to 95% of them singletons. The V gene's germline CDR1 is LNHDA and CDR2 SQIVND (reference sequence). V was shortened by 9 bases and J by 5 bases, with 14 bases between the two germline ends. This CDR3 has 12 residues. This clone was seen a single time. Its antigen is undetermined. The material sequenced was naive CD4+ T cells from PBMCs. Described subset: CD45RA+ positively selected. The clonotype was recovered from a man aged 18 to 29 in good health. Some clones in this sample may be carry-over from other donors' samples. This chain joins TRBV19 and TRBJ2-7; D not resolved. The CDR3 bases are TGTGCCAGCCTATCGGACGGTAACGAGCAGTACTTC. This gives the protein CASLSDGNEQYF.